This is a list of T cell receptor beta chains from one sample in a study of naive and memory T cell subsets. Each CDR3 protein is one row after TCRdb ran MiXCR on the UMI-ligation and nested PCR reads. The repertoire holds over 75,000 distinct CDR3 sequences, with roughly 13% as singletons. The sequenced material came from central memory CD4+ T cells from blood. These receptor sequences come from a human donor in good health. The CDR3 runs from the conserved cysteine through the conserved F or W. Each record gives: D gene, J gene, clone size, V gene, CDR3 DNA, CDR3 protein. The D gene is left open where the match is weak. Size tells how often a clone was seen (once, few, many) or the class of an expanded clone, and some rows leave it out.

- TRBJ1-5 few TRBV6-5 TGTGCCAGCAGTTACCGGGACGGATATCAGCCCCAGCATTTT CASSYRDGYQPQHF
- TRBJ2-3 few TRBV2 TGTGCCAGCAGTGAACGCGGAAGCACAGATACGCAGTATTTT CASSERGSTDTQYF
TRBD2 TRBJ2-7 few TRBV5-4 TGTGCCAGCAGCCCGATCGGGACTAGCGGGAGCGAGCAGTACTTC CASSPIGTSGSEQYF
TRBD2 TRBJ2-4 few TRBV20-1 TGCAGTGCCAAGACTAGCTGGGGCACCAAAAACATTCAGTACTTC CSAKTSWGTKNIQYF
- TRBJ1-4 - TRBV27 TGTGCCAGCAGTTCCCGTAACCGGGGCGAGGCGGAAAAACTGTTTTTT CASSSRNRGEAEKLFF
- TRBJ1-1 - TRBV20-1 TGCAGTCCCCGTTTAGGCCCGTTCGGGTTCTTT CSPRLGPFGFF
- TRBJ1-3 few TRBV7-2 TGTGCCAGCACCCTGTACCCAGGGAATTCTGGAAACACCATATATTTT CASTLYPGNSGNTIYF
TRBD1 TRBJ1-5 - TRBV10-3 TGTGCCATCAGTGAGTCGGGACAGAATCAGCCCCAGCATTTT CAISESGQNQPQHF
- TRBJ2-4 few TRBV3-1 TGTGCCAGCAGCCTAGGCGGGACTCTCACAAACATTCAGTACTTC CASSLGGTLTNIQYF
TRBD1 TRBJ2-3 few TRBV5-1 TGCGCCAGCAGCTTGGCGACAGGGGTCGCAGATACGCAGTATTTT CASSLATGVADTQYF
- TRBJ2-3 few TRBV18 TGTGCCAGCTCACCAGACGGCACAGATACGCAGTATTTT CASSPDGTDTQYF